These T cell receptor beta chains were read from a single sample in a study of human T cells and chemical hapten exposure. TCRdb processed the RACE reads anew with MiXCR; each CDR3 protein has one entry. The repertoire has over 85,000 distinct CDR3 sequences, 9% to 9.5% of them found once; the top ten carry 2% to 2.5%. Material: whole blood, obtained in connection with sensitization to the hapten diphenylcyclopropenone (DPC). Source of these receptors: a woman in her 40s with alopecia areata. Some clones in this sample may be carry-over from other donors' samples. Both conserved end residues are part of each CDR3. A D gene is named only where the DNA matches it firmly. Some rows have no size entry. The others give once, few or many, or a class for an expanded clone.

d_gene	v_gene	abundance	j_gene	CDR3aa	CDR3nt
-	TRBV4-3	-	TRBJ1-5	CASSQGTNQPQHF	TGCGCCAGCAGCCAAGGCACAAATCAGCCCCAGCATTTT
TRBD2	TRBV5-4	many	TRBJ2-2	CASSSSGRATGELFF	TGTGCCAGCAGCTCGAGCGGGAGAGCCACCGGGGAGCTGTTTTTT
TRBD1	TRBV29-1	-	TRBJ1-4	CSGKTGTGNEKLFF	TGCAGCGGTAAAACCGGGACAGGAAATGAAAAACTGTTTTTT
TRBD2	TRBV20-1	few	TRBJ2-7	CSARGLAGEPYEQYF	TGCAGTGCTAGGGGACTAGCGGGAGAACCTTACGAGCAGTACTTC
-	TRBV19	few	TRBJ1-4	CASSICSLEDEKLFF	TGTGCCAGTAGTATTTGCAGTCTAGAGGATGAAAAACTGTTTTTT
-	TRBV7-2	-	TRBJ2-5	CASSLRRGRETQYF	TGTGCCAGCAGCTTAAGGCGGGGCCGCGAGACCCAGTACTTC
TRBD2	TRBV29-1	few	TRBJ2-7	CSVGVSFGLAGVYEQYF	TGCAGCGTCGGAGTATCGTTCGGACTAGCGGGAGTCTACGAGCAGTACTTC
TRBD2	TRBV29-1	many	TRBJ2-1	CSVGGLADLSYNEQFF	TGCAGCGTTGGGGGCCTAGCGGACCTCTCCTACAATGAGCAGTTCTTC
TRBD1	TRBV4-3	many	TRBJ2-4	CASTLTPPGQGGNIQYF	TGCGCCAGCACCCTAACTCCACCGGGACAGGGCGGAAACATTCAGTACTTC
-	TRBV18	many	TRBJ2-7	CASSPRQGGYEQYF	TGTGCCAGCTCACCGCGACAGGGAGGTTACGAGCAGTACTTC
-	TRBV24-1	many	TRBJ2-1	CATSEAGQTYNEQFF	TGTGCCACCAGTGAGGCGGGACAGACCTACAATGAGCAGTTCTTC
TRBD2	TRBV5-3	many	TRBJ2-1	CARSWGTSGRAYNEQFF	TGTGCCAGAAGCTGGGGGACTAGCGGGAGAGCCTACAATGAGCAGTTCTTC
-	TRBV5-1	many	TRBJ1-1	CASSLDRSVTEAFF	TGCGCCAGCAGCTTGGACAGGTCTGTTACTGAAGCTTTCTTT
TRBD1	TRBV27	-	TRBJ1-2	CASSKTGAYGYTF	TGTGCCAGCAGTAAGACAGGGGCTTATGGCTACACCTTC
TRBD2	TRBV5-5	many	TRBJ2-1	CASSLVAGGYNEQFF	TGTGCCAGCAGCTTGGTTGCGGGAGGCTACAATGAGCAGTTCTTC
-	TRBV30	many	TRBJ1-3	CACGLWQVRNGYTGNTIYF	TGTGCCTGCGGGTTATGGCAGGTCAGAAACGGATACACTGGAAACACCATATATTTT